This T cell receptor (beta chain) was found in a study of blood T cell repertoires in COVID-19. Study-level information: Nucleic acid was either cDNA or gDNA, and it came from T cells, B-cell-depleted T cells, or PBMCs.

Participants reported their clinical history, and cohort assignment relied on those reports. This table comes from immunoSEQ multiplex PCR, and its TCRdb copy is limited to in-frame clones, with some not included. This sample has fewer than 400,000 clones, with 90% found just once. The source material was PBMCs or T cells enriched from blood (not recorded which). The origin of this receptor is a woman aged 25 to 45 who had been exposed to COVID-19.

The CDR3 DNA reads as TGTGCCATCAGCCCCGGGACAGGGCCCTACTACGAGCAGTACTTC. Its protein product is CAISPGTGPYYEQYF. The rearrangement joins TRBV10-3 to TRBJ2-7, with TRBD1 identical over 9 bases. Germline CDR1 is ENHRY and CDR2 is SYGVKD. The length of the CDR3 is 15 residues. V shed 6 bases and J 3 bases; nucleotides not matched to a gene: 9.